This is a list of T cell receptor beta chains from one sample in a study of T cell responses to AZD1222 COVID-19 vaccine. TCRdb's table, derived via immunoSEQ multiplex PCR, lists solely in-frame clones and lacks some. Of more than 250,000 clones listed, 80% to 95% were seen once; the top ten hold less than 0.65%. This sample comprised peripheral blood, obtained on day 0 of AZD1222 vaccination. The receptors come from an adult in good health. Each CDR3 is given with its conserved first and last residue. D genes are given only for firm matches. Some rows mark clone size as missing; the rest say once, few, many or name a class of expanded clone.

D: -; size: -; J: TRBJ1-1; V: TRBV15; CDR3: CATSRDSNTEAFF; DNA: TGTGCCACCAGCAGGGACTCGAACACTGAAGCTTTCTTT
D: -; size: -; J: TRBJ2-7; V: TRBV4-1; CDR3: CASSHLTGRVNEQYF; DNA: TGCGCCAGCAGCCACTTGACAGGGAGGGTGAATGAGCAGTACTTC
D: -; size: -; J: TRBJ2-7; V: TRBV6-1; CDR3: CASSEIGETYEQYF; DNA: TGTGCCAGCAGTGAAATCGGGGAGACCTACGAGCAGTACTTC
D: TRBD1; size: -; J: TRBJ1-5; V: TRBV12-5; CDR3: CASGLGTGGSNQPQHF; DNA: TGTGCTAGTGGTTTGGGGACAGGGGGTAGCAATCAGCCCCAGCATTTT
D: -; size: -; J: TRBJ2-7; V: TRBV7-8; CDR3: CASSPGQPSYEQYF; DNA: TGTGCCAGCAGCCCCGGACAGCCCTCCTACGAGCAGTACTTC
D: -; size: -; J: TRBJ2-2; V: TRBV5-6; CDR3: CASSPYTGELFF; DNA: TGTGCCAGCAGCCCATACACCGGGGAGCTGTTTTTT
D: -; size: -; J: TRBJ2-2; V: TRBV4-2; CDR3: CASSQERVAGELFF; DNA: TGTGCCAGCAGCCAAGAGCGGGTGGCCGGGGAGCTGTTTTTT
D: -; size: -; J: TRBJ1-1; V: TRBV7-9; CDR3: CASSFPGGYTEAFF; DNA: TGTGCCAGCAGCTTTCCTGGGGGGTACACTGAAGCTTTCTTT
D: -; size: -; J: TRBJ1-2; V: TRBV7-9; CDR3: CASSLQTGLTNGYTF; DNA: TGTGCCAGCAGCTTGCAAACAGGGTTGACCAATGGCTACACCTTC
D: TRBD1; size: -; J: TRBJ1-5; V: TRBV28; CDR3: CASSLWDRTLRNQPQHF; DNA: TGTGCCAGCAGTTTATGGGACAGGACTTTACGCAATCAGCCCCAGCATTTT
D: -; size: few; J: TRBJ2-2; V: TRBV7-9; CDR3: CASSLEYTGELFF; DNA: TGTGCCAGCAGCTTAGAGTACACCGGGGAGCTGTTTTTT
D: TRBD1; size: -; J: TRBJ2-6; V: TRBV18; CDR3: CASSLQPGQLSGANVLTF; DNA: TGTGCCAGCTCACTACAACCGGGACAGCTCTCTGGGGCCAACGTCCTGACTTTC
D: -; size: -; J: TRBJ2-7; V: TRBV7-3; CDR3: CASSLDPSYEQYF; DNA: TGTGCCAGCAGCCTCGACCCGTCCTACGAGCAGTACTTC
D: TRBD1; size: -; J: TRBJ2-1; V: TRBV7-3; CDR3: CASSLGTDNEQFF; DNA: TGTGCCAGCAGCTTAGGGACAGACAATGAGCAGTTCTTC
D: -; size: -; J: TRBJ2-1; V: TRBV15; CDR3: CATSKRGGEQFF; DNA: TGTGCCACCAGTAAGAGGGGGGGTGAGCAGTTCTTC
D: TRBD1; size: -; J: TRBJ1-2; V: TRBV5-8; CDR3: CASLWGWTGGYTF; DNA: TGTGCCAGTCTCTGGGGCTGGACAGGAGGCTACACCTTC
D: -; size: -; J: TRBJ2-7; V: TRBV5-4; CDR3: CASSLAVAAEQYF; DNA: TGTGCCAGCAGCTTGGCAGTGGCGGCCGAGCAGTACTTC
D: -; size: -; J: TRBJ2-3; V: TRBV7-2; CDR3: CASSLRFGRNTDTQYF; DNA: TGTGCCAGCAGCTTAAGGTTCGGACGGAACACAGATACGCAGTATTTT
D: -; size: -; J: TRBJ2-1; V: TRBV5-1; CDR3: CASSLAGPSSYNEQFF; DNA: TGCGCCAGCAGCTTGGCCGGGCCCAGCTCCTACAATGAGCAGTTCTTC
D: -; size: -; J: TRBJ1-4; V: TRBV5-5; CDR3: CASSLFQGGEKLFF; DNA: TGTGCCAGCAGCTTGTTCCAGGGTGGAGAAAAACTGTTTTTT
D: TRBD1; size: -; J: TRBJ2-3; V: TRBV24-1; CDR3: CATSGRGRGIDTQYF; DNA: TGTGCCACCAGTGGGCGCGGCAGGGGGATAGATACGCAGTATTTT
D: -; size: once; J: TRBJ2-2; V: TRBV5-1; CDR3: CASSLEGAGELFF; DNA: TGCGCCAGCAGCTTGGAAGGGGCCGGGGAGCTGTTTTTT
D: -; size: -; J: TRBJ2-6; V: TRBV5-1; CDR3: CASSAPGGANVLTF; DNA: TGCGCCAGCAGCGCACCGGGAGGGGCCAACGTCCTGACTTTC
D: TRBD2; size: -; J: TRBJ2-1; V: TRBV28; CDR3: CASSISGRKFYNEQFF; DNA: TGTGCCAGCAGTATTAGCGGGAGGAAATTCTACAATGAGCAGTTCTTC
D: TRBD2; size: once; J: TRBJ2-3; V: TRBV11-3; CDR3: CASSQNSGDTQYF; DNA: TGTGCCAGCAGCCAGAATAGCGGGGATACGCAGTATTTT
D: -; size: once; J: TRBJ2-7; V: TRBV7-6; CDR3: CASSPGIQSYEQYF; DNA: TGTGCCAGCAGCCCAGGAATCCAGTCCTACGAGCAGTACTTC
D: TRBD2; size: -; J: TRBJ2-7; V: TRBV7-8; CDR3: CASSLVQRGSYEQYF; DNA: TGTGCCAGCAGCTTAGTTCAGCGGGGTTCCTACGAGCAGTACTTC
D: -; size: -; J: TRBJ1-2; V: TRBV19; CDR3: CASSPPGRHYGYTF; DNA: TGTGCCAGTAGTCCCCCGGGACGCCACTATGGCTACACCTTC
D: -; size: -; J: TRBJ1-2; V: TRBV4-2; CDR3: CASSPRGSGGGYTF; DNA: TGTGCCAGCAGCCCCCGAGGGAGTGGGGGGGGCTACACCTTC
D: -; size: few; J: TRBJ1-1; V: TRBV4-3; CDR3: CASSQGGTNTEAFF; DNA: TGCGCCAGCAGCCAAGGAGGTACGAACACTGAAGCTTTCTTT
D: -; size: -; J: TRBJ2-1; V: TRBV27; CDR3: CASSPPNLSEQFF; DNA: TGTGCCAGCAGTCCCCCCAATCTAAGTGAGCAGTTCTTC
D: TRBD2; size: -; J: TRBJ2-2; V: TRBV2; CDR3: CASTGLAANTGELFF; DNA: TGTGCCAGCACGGGACTAGCGGCAAACACCGGGGAGCTGTTTTTT
D: -; size: -; J: TRBJ1-6; V: TRBV6-5; CDR3: CASSYHGQTTSPLHF; DNA: TGTGCCAGCAGTTACCACGGCCAGACGACTTCACCCCTCCACTTT
D: -; size: -; J: TRBJ1-1; V: TRBV6-5; CDR3: CASSYFAQTMNTEAFF; DNA: TGTGCCAGCAGTTACTTTGCTCAAACGATGAACACTGAAGCTTTCTTT
D: -; size: -; J: TRBJ1-1; V: TRBV18; CDR3: CASSPDLNTEAFF; DNA: TGTGCCAGCTCGCCGGACTTGAACACTGAAGCTTTCTTT
D: -; size: -; J: TRBJ2-7; V: TRBV6-1; CDR3: CASSDRGISSYEQYF; DNA: TGTGCCAGCAGTGACAGAGGGATTAGCTCCTACGAGCAGTACTTC
D: -; size: -; J: TRBJ2-7; V: TRBV28; CDR3: CASSPIPSPGLYEQYF; DNA: TGTGCCAGCAGTCCCATCCCCTCTCCGGGTCTCTACGAGCAGTACTTC
D: TRBD1; size: -; J: TRBJ2-7; V: TRBV19; CDR3: CASSKGNRGREQYF; DNA: TGTGCCAGTAGTAAAGGGAACAGGGGAAGGGAGCAGTACTTC
D: TRBD1; size: -; J: TRBJ1-3; V: TRBV28; CDR3: CASSSGTGYGNTIYF; DNA: TGTGCCAGCAGTTCCGGGACAGGGTACGGAAACACCATATATTTT
D: TRBD2; size: -; J: TRBJ2-1; V: TRBV11-2; CDR3: CASSFPYGTSVYNEQFF; DNA: TGTGCCAGCAGCTTTCCTTACGGGACTAGCGTTTACAATGAGCAGTTCTTC
D: TRBD1; size: -; J: TRBJ2-3; V: TRBV5-1; CDR3: CASSQLDRGTDTQYF; DNA: TGCGCCAGCAGCCAATTAGACAGGGGTACAGATACGCAGTATTTT
D: -; size: -; J: TRBJ2-7; V: TRBV11-3; CDR3: CASSASSYEQYF; DNA: TGTGCCAGCAGCGCTAGCTCCTACGAGCAGTACTTC
D: -; size: -; J: TRBJ1-2; V: TRBV15; CDR3: CATSIDRGRGYTF; DNA: TGTGCCACCAGCATCGATCGGGGACGGGGCTACACCTTC
D: TRBD1; size: -; J: TRBJ2-7; V: TRBV27; CDR3: CASRGGTGGYDEQYF; DNA: TGTGCCAGCAGGGGGGGGACAGGGGGCTACGACGAGCAGTACTTC
D: -; size: -; J: TRBJ2-7; V: TRBV2; CDR3: CASSEPAPATSYEQYF; DNA: TGTGCCAGCAGTGAGCCGGCCCCGGCGACCTCCTACGAGCAGTACTTC
D: TRBD1; size: -; J: TRBJ2-7; V: TRBV27; CDR3: CASSSVGGELAEQYF; DNA: TGTGCCAGCAGTTCGGTAGGGGGCGAGTTAGCCGAGCAGTACTTC
D: TRBD2; size: -; J: TRBJ2-3; V: TRBV7-3; CDR3: CASSLLAASTDTQYF; DNA: TGTGCCAGCAGCCTACTAGCGGCTAGCACAGATACGCAGTATTTT